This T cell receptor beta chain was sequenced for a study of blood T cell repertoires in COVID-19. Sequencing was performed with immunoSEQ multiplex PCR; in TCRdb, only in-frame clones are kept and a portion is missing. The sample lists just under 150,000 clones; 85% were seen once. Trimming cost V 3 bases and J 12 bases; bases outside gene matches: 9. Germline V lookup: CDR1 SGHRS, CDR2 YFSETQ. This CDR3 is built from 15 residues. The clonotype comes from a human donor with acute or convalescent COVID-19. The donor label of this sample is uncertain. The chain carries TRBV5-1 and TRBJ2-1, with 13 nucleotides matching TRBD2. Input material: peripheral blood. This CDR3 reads CASSSGLAGIVGQFF. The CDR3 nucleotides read TGCGCCAGCAGCTCGGGACTAGCGGGAATAGTCGGGCAGTTCTTC. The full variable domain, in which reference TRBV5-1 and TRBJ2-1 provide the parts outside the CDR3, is KAGVTQTPRYLIKTRGQQVTLSCSPISGHRSVSWYQQTPGQGLQFLFEYFSETQRNKGNFPGRFSGRQFSNSRSEMNVSTLELGDSALYLCASSSGLAGIVGQFFGPGTRLTVL.